The 9 T cell receptor beta chains below were found in one sample sequenced in a study of blood T cell repertoires in COVID-19. TCRdb's table, derived via immunoSEQ multiplex PCR, lists solely in-frame clones and lacks some. The repertoire includes about 180,000 clones, roughly 82% of them detected once, and about 8% sits in the top ten. Sequences were obtained from peripheral blood. All receptors come from a woman in her 70s with acute or convalescent COVID-19.

The V gene is TRBV12-3 or TRBV12-4, the J gene TRBJ2-2; tentative D call: TRBD1 (5 bases). Trimming pared 2 bases from V and 8 bases from J, leaving 9 bases between. The CDR3 covers 13 residues. Written as DNA, the CDR3 is TGTGCCAGCAGTTTAAACAGGATTGGGGAGCTGTTTTTT. Its translation is CASSLNRIGELFF.

The chain links TRBV14 to TRBJ2-1; TRBD2 agrees at 7 bases. The ends lost 0 bases at V and 6 bases at J; junction bases unmatched: 5. This CDR3 has 15 amino acids. Germline assignment: CDR1 SGHDN and CDR2 FVKESK. This CDR3 is CASSQDKTGGNEQFF. The DNA of the CDR3 is TGTGCCAGCAGCCAAGATAAGACGGGGGGCAATGAGCAGTTCTTC.

The rearrangement joins TRBV5-1 to TRBJ2-1, with TRBD2 matching 10 bases. Germline CDR1 is SGHRS and CDR2 is YFSETQ. This CDR3 comprises 14 residues. J was trimmed by 10 bases and V by 6 bases; bases with no gene match: 10. The CDR3 sequence: CASNKREGRGEQFF. The CDR3 coding sequence is TGCGCCAGCAACAAGCGGGAGGGCCGGGGGGAGCAGTTCTTC.

V gene TRBV21-1 combines with J gene TRBJ2-1; the table's D call of TRBD2 was not tested on the DNA. TRBV21-1 counts as a pseudogene. This CDR3 region has 16 residues. CDR3 residues: CASSKFKAGAYNEQFF. CDR3 DNA: TGTGCCAGCAGCAAGTTCAAAGCGGGAGCCTACAATGAGCAGTTCTTC.

The chain joins TRBV4-1 to TRBJ2-1, with unresolved D. CDR3 length: 17 amino acids. Germline lookup yields CDR1 MGHRA and CDR2 YSYEKL. The V end was cut by 4 bases, the J end by 1 base, with 17 bases between. CDR3 coding DNA: TGCGCCAGCAGCCTCTTGCCGTGGCGACTTTCCTACAATGAGCAGTTCTTC. Encoded protein: CASSLLPWRLSYNEQFF.

This clone was seen just once. The rearrangement links TRBV3-1 (or the pseudogene TRBV3-2) to TRBJ2-2, with 8 bases matching TRBD2. The ends lost 6 bases at V and 2 bases at J; junction bases unmatched: 5. The CDR3 contains 15 residues. Germline V CDR1 and CDR2: LGHDT, YNNKEL (reference sequence). The DNA of the CDR3 is TGTGCCAGCAGTAGCGGGAAAACTAACACCGGGGAGCTGTTTTTT. Protein sequence: CASSSGKTNTGELFF.

This chain uses TRBV6-5 with TRBJ1-2; 7 bases fit TRBD1. The CDR3 length is 15 residues. J lost 4 bases, V lost 6 bases, and 11 bases had no gene match. Germline assignment: CDR1 MNHEY and CDR2 SVGAGI. CDR3 coding DNA: TGTGCCAGCAGGTCTTTGAGGGGGCCCGCCTATGGCTACACCTTC. It yields the protein CASRSLRGPAYGYTF.

Comment on this clone: Its ends do not fully match the called genes, so a read error is possible. The chain joins TRBV30 to TRBJ2-7, with 9 bases that match TRBD2. Germline V gene data show CDR1 as GTSNPN and CDR2 as SVGIG (reference sequence). This CDR3 contains 14 residues. The CDR3 DNA follows: TGTGCCTGCCTTCTAACTAGCGGGTTTTACGGGCAGTACTTC. Translating gives CACLLTSGFYGQYF.

There are a few counts of this clone. In DNA form, the CDR3 reads TGTGCCAGCAGTTTAGCAAGAGGTGGTGAAAAACTGTTTTTT. Amino acids: CASSLARGGEKLFF. This chain uses TRBV27 with TRBJ1-4; no reliable D call. V was trimmed by 2 bases and J by 7 bases, leaving 11 bases between them. The CDR3 spans 14 residues. In germline, CDR1 is MNHEY, CDR2 SMNVEV (reference sequence).